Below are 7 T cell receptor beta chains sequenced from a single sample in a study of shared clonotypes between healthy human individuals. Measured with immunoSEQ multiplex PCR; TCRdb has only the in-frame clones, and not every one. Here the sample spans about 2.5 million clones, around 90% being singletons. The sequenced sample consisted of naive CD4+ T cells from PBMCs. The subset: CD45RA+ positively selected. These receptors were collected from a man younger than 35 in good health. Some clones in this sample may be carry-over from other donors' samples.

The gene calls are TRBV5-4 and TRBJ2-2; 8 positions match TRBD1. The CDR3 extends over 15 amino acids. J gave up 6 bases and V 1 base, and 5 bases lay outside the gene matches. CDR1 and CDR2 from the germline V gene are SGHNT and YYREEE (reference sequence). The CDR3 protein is CASSLIQGAPGELFF. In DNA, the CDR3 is TGTGCCAGCAGCTTGATTCAGGGGGCCCCCGGGGAGCTGTTTTTT.

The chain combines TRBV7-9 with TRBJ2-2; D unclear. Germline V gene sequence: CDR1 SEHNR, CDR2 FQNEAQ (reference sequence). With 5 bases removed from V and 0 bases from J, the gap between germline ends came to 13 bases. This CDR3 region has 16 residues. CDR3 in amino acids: CASSPNRGANTGELFF. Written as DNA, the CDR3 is TGTGCCAGCAGCCCGAATCGTGGCGCGAACACCGGGGAGCTGTTTTTT. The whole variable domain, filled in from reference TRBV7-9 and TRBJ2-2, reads DTGVSQNPRHKITKRGQNVTFRCDPISEHNRLYWYRQTLGQGPEFLTYFQNEAQLEKSRLLSDRFSAERPKGSFSTLEIQRTEQGDSAMYLCASSPNRGANTGELFFGEGSRLTVL.

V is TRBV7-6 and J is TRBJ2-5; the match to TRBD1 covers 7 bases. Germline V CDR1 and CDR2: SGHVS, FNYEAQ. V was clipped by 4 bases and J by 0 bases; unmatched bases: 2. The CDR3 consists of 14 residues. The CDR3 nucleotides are TGTGCCAGCAGCTCGGGACAGAACCAAGAGACCCAGTACTTC. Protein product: CASSSGQNQETQYF.

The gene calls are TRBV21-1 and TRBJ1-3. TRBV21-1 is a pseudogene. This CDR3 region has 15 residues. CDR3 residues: CASSSRGGFGNTIYF. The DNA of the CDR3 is TGTGCCAGCAGCAGCCGGGGGGGCTTCGGAAACACCATATATTTT.

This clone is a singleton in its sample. The CDR3: CAWSGTGWGSPLHF. CDR3 sequence (DNA): TGTGCCTGGAGTGGGACAGGGTGGGGTTCACCCCTCCACTTT. V is TRBV30 and J is TRBJ1-6; 8 bases are a match to TRBD1. The CDR3 runs to 14 residues. V lost 1 base, J lost 9 bases, and 5 bases stayed unmatched. CDR1 is GTSNPN, CDR2 SVGIG, per germline (reference sequence). The complete variable domain, with remaining parts taken from reference TRBV30 and TRBJ1-6, reads SQTIHQWPATLVQPVGSPLSLECTVEGTSNPNLYWYRQAAGRGLQLLFYSVGIGQISSEVPQNLSASRPQDRQFILSSKKLLLSDSGFYLCAWSGTGWGSPLHFGNGTRLTVT.

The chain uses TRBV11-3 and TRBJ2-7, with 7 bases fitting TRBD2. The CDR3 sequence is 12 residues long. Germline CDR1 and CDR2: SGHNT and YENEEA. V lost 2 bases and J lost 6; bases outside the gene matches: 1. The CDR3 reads CASSLWEGEQYF. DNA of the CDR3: TGTGCCAGCAGCTTATGGGAGGGCGAGCAGTACTTC.

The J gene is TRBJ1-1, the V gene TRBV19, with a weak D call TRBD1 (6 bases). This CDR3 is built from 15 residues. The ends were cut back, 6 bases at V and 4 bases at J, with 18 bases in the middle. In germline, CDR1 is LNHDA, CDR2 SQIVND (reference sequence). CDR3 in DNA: TGTGCCAGTAGACCCTGGGACACCCGGGGCACTGAAGCTTTCTTT. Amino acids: CASRPWDTRGTEAFF.